The rows below give T cell receptor beta chains drawn from one sample of a study of molecular identifiers for immune sequencing clone quantification. MiXCR was run by TCRdb on the PCR reads, yielding one entry per CDR3 protein. The top ten clones hold roughly 0.9% of a sample with 600,000 to 650,000 distinct CDR3 sequences, 20% of them seen once. The sample was naive CD8+ T cells from blood, with Jurkat cell RNA spiked in. Every receptor here comes from a human donor in good health. Some libraries in this study had Jurkat cell RNA spiked in. CDR3s include the opening cysteine and the closing phenylalanine or tryptophan. The D gene is left open where the match is weak. Clone size, where shown, is once, few, many, or a class for clones that have expanded.

>many|TRBV12-3/TRBV12-4|NA|TRBJ1-5
TGTGCCAGCAGTTTAGGGGGGGGCCCTTATAGCAATCAGCCCCAGCATTTT
CASSLGGGPYSNQPQHF
>many|TRBV19|NA|TRBJ2-1
TGTGCCAGTAGTATCTCGGCGTACAATGAGCAGTTCTTC
CASSISAYNEQFF
>many|TRBV10-3|TRBD2|TRBJ2-3
TGTGCCATCAGTGAGTCAAGAAGCGGGGAAAGCACAGATACGCAGTATTTT
CAISESRSGESTDTQYF
>NA|TRBV6-9|TRBD2|TRBJ2-2
TGTGCCAGCAGCAAAATCAGGGACGAAGCGGGAGTTGTCACCGGGGAGCTGTTCTTT
CASSKIRDEAGVVTGELFF
>many|TRBV9|NA|TRBJ2-3
TGTGCCAGCAGCCCTCAAGGGGGCGGGGGAGATACGCAGTATTTT
CASSPQGGGGDTQYF
>many|TRBV28|NA|TRBJ2-2
TGTGCCAGCGATAGCGAGCTGAACACCGGGGAGCTGTTTTTT
CASDSELNTGELFF
>NA|TRBV28|TRBD2|TRBJ2-7
TGTGCCAGCAGTTTAAGGACTAGCGGGAGGTTGTACGAGCAGTACTTC
CASSLRTSGRLYEQYF
>once|TRBV12-3/TRBV12-4|NA|TRBJ2-2
TGTGCCAGCAGTTTGAGTCGGGGGATGGCCGGGGAGCCGTTTTTT
CASSLSRGMAGEPFF
>NA|TRBV12-3/TRBV12-4|TRBD1|TRBJ2-5
TGTGCCAGCAGTTTATCCGGACAGGGCAAAGAGACCCAGTACTTC
CASSLSGQGKETQYF
>few|TRBV28|TRBD1|TRBJ2-7
TGTGCCAGCAAACAGGGGCCCTACGAGCAGTACTTC
CASKQGPYEQYF
>many|TRBV12-3/TRBV12-4|TRBD1|TRBJ2-3
TGTGCCAGCAGTTTGCCCCGCGGGACAGGGTGGCCGACAGATACGCAGTATTTT
CASSLPRGTGWPTDTQYF
>many|TRBV24-1|NA|TRBJ2-7
TGTGCCACCAGTGATCCTGACGTTTACGAGCAGTACTTC
CATSDPDVYEQYF
>many|TRBV30|NA|TRBJ1-2
TGTGCCTGGAGTCCCACAGGGTGGCATGGCTACACCTTC
CAWSPTGWHGYTF
>many|TRBV28|TRBD1|TRBJ1-5
TGTGCCAGCAGGCCTCAGGGGGAGAGCAATCAGCCCCAGCATTTT
CASRPQGESNQPQHF
>many|TRBV20-1|NA|TRBJ1-1
TGCAGTGCTAGGTTCAGCAACACTGAAGCTTTCTTT
CSARFSNTEAFF
>many|TRBV20-1|NA|TRBJ2-7
TGCAGTGCCCACCCAGGGGCTTCCTACGAGCAGTACTTC
CSAHPGASYEQYF
>NA|TRBV12-3/TRBV12-4|TRBD1|TRBJ2-2
TGTGCCAGCAGTTCGACGGACAGGGCGAACACCGGGGGGCTGTTTTTT
CASSSTDRANTGGLFF
>many|TRBV4-1|NA|TRBJ1-1
TGCGCCAGCAGCCAAGTGACAGCTTTAATGAACACTGAAGCTTTCTTT
CASSQVTALMNTEAFF
>many|TRBV28|NA|TRBJ2-3
TGTGCCAGCAGACCGGGACAAAATTATCGGAGAGATACGCAGTATTTT
CASRPGQNYRRDTQYF
>many|TRBV21-1|NA|TRBJ1-2
TGTGCCAGCAGCGCGCGGCAGGACACGCCGCTAGCTAACTATGGCTACACCTTC
CASSARQDTPLANYGYTF
>many|TRBV29-1|NA|TRBJ2-2
TGCAGCGTTCCGATCAGGGGAGGCGGGGAGCTGTTTTTT
CSVPIRGGGELFF
>many|TRBV9|NA|TRBJ1-5
TGTGCCAGCAGCGTAGGGGCCGGGGAAACTCAGCCCCAGCATTTT
CASSVGAGETQPQHF
>many|TRBV6-1|NA|TRBJ2-3
TGTGCCAGCAGTGACGCTGATACGCAGTATTTT
CASSDADTQYF
>many|TRBV12-3/TRBV12-4|NA|TRBJ1-1
TGTGCCAGCAGTCTTAGCGGGTCTTCCGAAGCTTTCTTT
CASSLSGSSEAFF
>many|TRBV7-2|NA|TRBJ2-7
TGTGCCAGCAGCTTAGGCTACAGGGTATGGAGCAGCTCCTACGAGCAGTACTTC
CASSLGYRVWSSSYEQYF
>many|TRBV6-2/TRBV6-3|NA|TRBJ2-7
TGTGCCAGCAGTTACGATACTGACGATTCCTACGAGCAGTACTTC
CASSYDTDDSYEQYF
>once|TRBV2|TRBD1|TRBJ1-2
TGTGCCAGCAGTAAAAGTCAGGGGACAGGGGACGGCTATGGCTACACCTTC
CASSKSQGTGDGYGYTF
>NA|TRBV27|NA|TRBJ2-7
TGTGCCAGCAGTTTCGGCGACCGCTCCTACGAGCAGTACTTC
CASSFGDRSYEQYF
>NA|TRBV14|NA|TRBJ1-3
TGTGCCAGCAGCAAGACGGGGGCCGGAAACACCATATGTTTT
CASSKTGAGNTICF
>NA|TRBV20-1|NA|TRBJ2-1
TGCAGTACTACCCCGGAGGGGGACGGGTACTACAATGAGCAGTTCTTC
CSTTPEGDGYYNEQFF
>many|TRBV30|TRBD2|TRBJ2-3
TGTGCCTGGAGTTTCGGACTAGCGGAAGAAGATACGCAGTATTTT
CAWSFGLAEEDTQYF
>once|TRBV12-3/TRBV12-4|TRBD2|TRBJ2-1
TGTGCCAGCAGTCTGGACAGTCCGGGACTAGCGTCTTACAATGGGCAGTTCTTC
CASSLDSPGLASYNGQFF
>many|TRBV4-3|NA|TRBJ2-7
TGCGCCAGCAGCCAGGGAGTGCGTGGGGAGCAGTACTTC
CASSQGVRGEQYF
>many|TRBV28|NA|TRBJ1-4
TGTGCCAGCAGACAGACGGGTGGTGAAAAACTGTTTTTT
CASRQTGGEKLFF
>NA|TRBV20-1|TRBD2|TRBJ2-1
TGCAGTGCTCAACCTCTCGGGACTAGCGGGGGGGCTTTGGCGAATGAGCAGTTCTTC
CSAQPLGTSGGALANEQFF
>few|TRBV11-2|TRBD2|TRBJ2-2
TGTGCCAGCAGCCCTAGACTAGCGGGAGGCCCTTCCGGGGAGCTGTTTTTT
CASSPRLAGGPSGELFF
>many|TRBV6-6|NA|TRBJ1-1
TGTGCCAGCAGTTATCTGGAAGCTTTCTTT
CASSYLEAFF
>many|TRBV7-2|TRBD2|TRBJ2-7
TGTGCCAGCAGCTTAAGTGGAAGCGGGGTCTACGAGCAGTACTTC
CASSLSGSGVYEQYF
>many|TRBV14|NA|TRBJ2-3
TGTGCCAGCAGCCAAGATGGGAAAGGCTCAGATACGCAGTATTTT
CASSQDGKGSDTQYF
>many|TRBV13|NA|TRBJ1-1
TGTGCCAGCAGCGGCATCGGCACTGAAGCTTTCTTT
CASSGIGTEAFF
>many|TRBV20-1|NA|TRBJ2-3
TGCAGTGCTCACGACGTTGACTTACCTTACACAGATACGCAGTATTTT
CSAHDVDLPYTDTQYF